This entry is about one T cell receptor (beta chain). These data are taken from a study of technical replicates of blood from a handful of donors. TCRdb's copy holds only in-frame clones and misses some; the assay was immunoSEQ multiplex PCR. The profile shows 80,000 or so clones, approximately 80% of them singletons. The V and J ends lost 1 base and 8 bases respectively, with 20 bases between them. In germline, CDR1 is GTSNPN, CDR2 SVGIG (reference sequence). The length of the CDR3 is 15 residues. This receptor was identified in a human donor in good health. Some clones in this sample may be carry-over from other donors' samples. The genes are TRBV30 and TRBJ1-2, with D unresolved. Source material: PBMCs. CDR3 DNA sequence: TGTGCCTGGAGTGAGGGTTGGAGGGATTTGTTGGGCTACACCTTC. Translation: CAWSEGWRDLLGYTF.